These 29 T cell receptor beta chains were sequenced from one sample in a study of blood T cells in healthy people across ages. Alongside a J-beta primer mix, a sample-barcoded 5' primer served in a second PCR lasting about 7 to 12 cycles. TCRdb re-called the 5' RACE reads through MiXCR, storing one row per CDR3 protein. The sample gives over a million distinct CDR3 sequences, roughly 60% of which show up once; roughly 7% is in the top ten. The sequencing sample was made of blood. The receptors were gathered from a young man in good health.

This rearrangement joins TRBV27 to TRBJ2-4; D gene unclear. The closer fit of TRBJ2-7 to the DNA end suggests the J call may be wrong. This CDR3 has 13 amino acids. From germline, CDR1 is MNHEY and CDR2 SMNVEV (reference sequence). CDR3 coding DNA: TGTGCCAGCAGACGGCAACCGAGTTACGAGCAGTACTTC. This gives the protein CASRRQPSYEQYF.

The chain links TRBV6-1 to TRBJ1-3, with no clear D. The germline V gene has CDR1 MNHNS and CDR2 SASEGT. The CDR3 has 15 residues. The ends were cut back, 2 bases at V and 0 bases at J, with 8 bases in the middle. The CDR3 coding sequence is TGTGCCAGCAGTGAACAGCCCAGCTCTGGAAACACCATATATTTT. Protein sequence: CASSEQPSSGNTIYF.

The chain carries TRBV12-5 and TRBJ2-7; 7 bases are a match to TRBD1. The CDR3 loop spans 14 amino acids. V lost 2 bases and J lost 1; bases outside the gene matches: 2. The V gene's germline CDR1 is LGHNT and CDR2 FRNRAP. The CDR3 reads CASGLRDRSYEQYF. CDR3 coding DNA: TGTGCTAGTGGTTTGCGGGACAGATCCTACGAGCAGTACTTC.

This clonotype was observed a handful of times. The chain recombines TRBV9 with TRBJ2-7; 10 positions agree with TRBD2. The CDR3 spans 15 residues. V lost 4 bases, J lost 2 bases, and 6 bases stayed unmatched. Germline CDR1 SGDLS, CDR2 YYNGEE. The CDR3 region is CASSPRSGGAYEQYF. The CDR3 DNA reads as TGTGCCAGCAGCCCCCGAAGCGGGGGGGCCTACGAGCAGTACTTC.

The chain links TRBV24-1 to TRBJ2-7; D is possibly TRBD1 (7 bases). Germline CDR1 is KGHDR and CDR2 is SFDVKD. Trimming shortened V by 5 bases and J by 0 bases, and 13 bases separated the two germline ends. The CDR3 runs to 15 residues. The CDR3 nucleotides are TGTGCCACCAGTGTTGGCAGGGGGGACTCCTACGAGCAGTACTTC. Its protein product is CATSVGRGDSYEQYF.

The chain is built from TRBV4-3 and TRBJ2-1; perhaps TRBD1 as D (5 bases). Judging by the DNA end, TRBJ2-7 fits better; the J call may be wrong. This CDR3 is 15 amino acids long. The germline V gene has CDR1 LGHNA and CDR2 YSLEER. As DNA, the CDR3 is TGCGCCAGCAGCGAAAGAGCCAGGGAAGGCCACGAGCAGTACGTC. Its protein product is CASSERAREGHEQYV.

This sequence joins TRBV9 and TRBJ2-7; 10 nucleotides align to TRBD1. The CDR3 is made up of 17 amino acids. The germline CDR1 and CDR2 sequences are SGDLS and YYNGEE. V was clipped by 3 bases and J by 5 bases; unmatched bases: 14. CDR3 sequence: CASSAGVTGTGAHEQYF. The CDR3 coding sequence is TGTGCCAGCAGCGCTGGTGTTACCGGGACAGGGGCCCACGAGCAGTACTTC.

V is TRBV29-1 and J is TRBJ2-7; D assignment may be TRBD1 or TRBD2 (5 bases each). The J call is in doubt because the DNA end fits TRBJ2-5 better. Per the germline V gene, CDR1 is SQVTM and CDR2 is ANQGSEA. The CDR3 covers 12 residues. The CDR3 loop reads CSAGEGRETQYF. Written as DNA, the CDR3 is TGCAGCGCAGGCGAGGGGCGAGAGACCCAGTACTTC.

Note on this clonotype: A much larger clone lies a single base off, so this may be a read error. The chain carries TRBV20-1 and TRBJ1-4; D is possibly TRBD1 (6 bases). Germline V gene sequence: CDR1 DFQATT, CDR2 SNEGSKA (reference sequence). V was trimmed by 3 bases and J by 7 bases, leaving 9 bases between them. The CDR3 has 12 residues. The CDR3 loop is CSASGGREKLFF. CDR3 nucleotide sequence: TGCAGTGCTAGCGGGGGGCGTGAAAAACTGTTTTTT.

The chain is built from TRBV4-3 and TRBJ1-2; D remains ambiguous. V was cut by 1 base and J by 4 bases, with 10 bases left in between. This CDR3 is 14 amino acids long. Looked up from germline, CDR1 is LGHNA and CDR2 is YSLEER. Here the CDR3 DNA reads TGCGCCAGCAGCCAAGCGAAGGGTGGCTATGGCTACACCTTC. Amino acid sequence: CASSQAKGGYGYTF.

This clonotype was seen only a few times. CDR3 DNA: TGTGCCAGCAGCCCGGGACAACCTCTCTACGAGCAGTACTTC. This encodes CASSPGQPLYEQYF. V is TRBV12-3 or TRBV12-4 and J is TRBJ2-7; D is possibly TRBD1 (6 bases). With 6 bases removed from V and 3 bases from J, the gap between germline ends came to 15 bases. The length of the CDR3 is 14 residues.

This chain uses TRBV7-9 with TRBJ2-3; 12 bases map to TRBD1. Trimming cost V 3 bases and J 1 base; bases outside gene matches: 5. Germline V lookup: CDR1 SEHNR, CDR2 FQNEAQ (reference sequence). This CDR3 region has 17 residues. The CDR3 coding sequence is TGTGCCAGCAGCTTCCCGGGACAGGGGGCTGGCACAGATACGCAGTATTTT. Translating it yields CASSFPGQGAGTDTQYF.

This clonotype was found a few times. The CDR3 region is CASSRRGDLYEQYF. As DNA, the CDR3 is TGTGCCAGCAGTAGGCGGGGAGACCTCTACGAGCAGTACTTC. The chain links TRBV6-1 to TRBJ2-7; D is perhaps TRBD2 (6 bases). The CDR3 covers 14 residues. The ends were cut back, 5 bases at V and 3 bases at J, with 14 bases in the middle. The germline CDR1 and CDR2 sequences are MNHNS and SASEGT.

The V call is TRBV10-3, the J call TRBJ2-4; tentatively, D is TRBD2 (5 bases). This CDR3 contains 13 residues. Germline V gene sequence: CDR1 ENHRY, CDR2 SYGVKD. The germline V and J ends were trimmed by 3 bases and 13 bases, with 16 bases remaining between them. The DNA for the CDR3 is TGTGCCATCAGTGACCGGGATTTTGGAGAGCAGTACTTC. Translated, it gives CAISDRDFGEQYF.

This sequence joins TRBV6-5 and TRBJ2-3; D unclear. Trimming removed 0 bases at V and 3 bases at J, with 7 bases between. This CDR3 is built from 14 residues. Per germline, CDR1 MNHEY and CDR2 SVGAGI. The CDR3 sequence is CASSYSSKTDTQYF. The CDR3, as DNA: TGTGCCAGCAGTTACTCTTCCAAAACAGATACGCAGTATTTT.

This clonotype was recorded a few times. The rearrangement links TRBV13 to TRBJ2-4; possibly TRBD1 or TRBD2 for D (5 bases each). V was trimmed by 8 bases and J by 13 bases, leaving 18 bases between them. CDR1 is PRHDT and CDR2 is FYEKMQ in the germline V gene (reference sequence). This CDR3 is built from 12 residues. CDR3: CASRSLVGEQYF. CDR3 DNA: TGTGCCAGCCGGAGCTTGGTGGGGGAGCAGTACTTC.

On this clonotype: Relative to the germline gene, one junction end is altered; a read error may explain this. V is TRBV5-1 and J is TRBJ2-3; D possibly uses TRBD1 or TRBD2 (5 bases each). Germline loops: CDR1 SGHRS, CDR2 YFSETQ. The CDR3 sequence is 13 residues long. In DNA, the CDR3 is TGCGCCGGCAGCACGGGGCCGCCAGATACGCAGTATTTT. Its protein product is CAGSTGPPDTQYF.

This clonotype was picked up a small number of times. V gene TRBV10-3 combines with J gene TRBJ2-7; D might be TRBD1 (6 bases). This CDR3 spans 14 amino acids. V was pared by 6 bases and J by 7 bases, with 19 bases between. Germline values: CDR1 ENHRY, CDR2 SYGVKD. The CDR3 DNA reads TGTGCCATCAGCCCCAGACAGGCAGTTATGGAGCAGTACTTC. This encodes CAISPRQAVMEQYF.

DNA of the CDR3: TGTGCCAGCAGTTACACCGGGACTAGCAGAGATGAGCAGTTCTTC. This sequence encodes CASSYTGTSRDEQFF. The genes are TRBV6-2 or TRBV6-3 and TRBJ2-1, with 9 bases matching TRBD2. The CDR3 extends over 15 amino acids. Germline V gives CDR1 MNHEY, CDR2 SVGEGT. V was clipped by 2 bases and J by 8 bases; unmatched bases: 7.

This clonotype has just a few counts. CDR3 DNA sequence: TGTGCCATCAGCACGGAGGCAGGGGGTGAACATGGCTACACCTTC. Translating gives CAISTEAGGEHGYTF. V and J are TRBV10-3 and TRBJ1-2; TRBD1 matches 7 bases. Unmatched junction bases numbered 13, after V lost 6 bases and J lost 6 bases. The germline CDR1 and CDR2 sequences are ENHRY and SYGVKD. The CDR3 is made up of 15 amino acids.

CDR3 loop: CASSVEQFPYEQYF. CDR3 bases: TGTGCCAGCAGTGTAGAACAGTTTCCCTACGAGCAGTACTTC. This chain joins TRBV12-3 or TRBV12-4 and TRBJ2-7; D call uncertain. The CDR3 covers 14 residues. V lost 5 bases to trimming and J lost 2 bases, with 13 bases between them.

The chain couples TRBV15 to TRBJ2-3, with 13 bases identical to TRBD2. The CDR3 runs to 17 residues. Looked up from germline, CDR1 is LNHNV and CDR2 is YYDKDF (reference sequence). After removal of 1 base from V and 7 bases from J, the junction contained 8 bases not matched to a gene. CDR3 in DNA: TGTGCCACCAGCAGAGCGACTAGCGGGGGGTCCATGAATACGCAGTATTTT. Translated, it gives CATSRATSGGSMNTQYF. Drawing the rest from reference TRBV15 and TRBJ2-3, the complete variable domain is DAMVIQNPRYQVTQFGKPVTLSCSQTLNHNVMYWYQQKSSQAPKLLFHYYDKDFNNEADTPDNFQSRRPNTSFCFLDIRSPGLGDTAMYLCATSRATSGGSMNTQYFGPGTRLTVL.

V gene TRBV20-1 combines with J gene TRBJ2-3; D is possibly TRBD2 (5 bases). V was clipped by 6 bases and J by 0 bases, with 16 bases between them. There are 15 residues in the CDR3. Per germline, CDR1 DFQATT and CDR2 SNEGSKA (reference sequence). The DNA of the CDR3 is TGCAGTGCCCCTGAACAGCGGTCTAGCACAGATACGCAGTATTTT. Translated: CSAPEQRSSTDTQYF.

The V call is TRBV20-1, the J call TRBJ2-3; D is tentatively TRBD1 or TRBD2 (5 bases each). Germline-derived CDR1 and CDR2 are DFQATT and SNEGSKA (reference sequence). The CDR3 runs to 16 residues. The germline V and J ends were trimmed by 3 bases and 2 bases, with 18 bases remaining between them. The CDR3 DNA sequence: TGCAGTGCTAGGGGGGTCCGGGGCCTGCACACAGATACGCAGTATTTT. Its protein is CSARGVRGLHTDTQYF.

J is TRBJ2-4 and V is TRBV6-6; possibly TRBD2 for D (6 bases). Germline CDR1 is MNHNY and CDR2 is SVGAGI (reference sequence). The CDR3 has 15 residues. V was shortened by 7 bases and J by 8 bases, with 21 bases between the two germline ends. CDR3 sequence reads: CASMRGGGPRDIQYF. The CDR3, as DNA: TGTGCCAGCATGCGGGGTGGTGGGCCCAGGGACATTCAGTACTTC.

V gene TRBV7-2 combines with J gene TRBJ2-5; 7 positions match TRBD2. Looked up from germline, CDR1 is SGHTA and CDR2 is FQGNSA. The CDR3 consists of 15 residues. V was pared by 7 bases and J by 11 bases, with 19 bases of the junction left unmatched. The DNA for the CDR3 is TGTGCCAGCAAGAGGGAGGGCAGCTCCTACAATGAGCAGTACTTC. This sequence encodes CASKREGSSYNEQYF.

Points on this clonotype: A much larger clone differs by one base, so this may be a read error. The chain recombines TRBV25-1 with TRBJ2-1; D is possibly TRBD2 (6 bases). The CDR3 contains 14 residues. V gave up 4 bases and J gave up 10 bases, with 17 bases separating them. Germline lookup yields CDR1 MGHDK and CDR2 SYGVNS. This CDR3 is CASSVGSGSYEQFF. The DNA of the CDR3 is TGTGCCAGCAGTGTAGGTAGCGGCTCCTACGAGCAGTTCTTC. Full variable domain (missing parts from reference TRBV25-1 and TRBJ2-1): EADIYQTPRYLVIGTGKKITLECSQTMGHDKMYWYQQDPGMELHLIHYSYGVNSTEKGDLSSESTVSRIRTEHFPLTLESARPSHTSQYLCASSVGSGSYEQFFGPGTRLTVL.

The V gene is TRBV28, the J gene TRBJ2-7; the D is unclear. The V end was cut by 5 bases, the J end by 2 bases, with 10 bases between. Germline V gene lookup returns CDR1 MDHEN and CDR2 SYDVKM. There are 13 residues in the CDR3. The CDR3 coding sequence is TGTGCCAGCAGTGTTAATCGGGCCTACGAGCAGTACTTC. This gives the protein CASSVNRAYEQYF.

The chain carries TRBV5-6 and TRBJ2-3; the D gene is possibly TRBD1 (5 bases). V was trimmed by 0 bases and J by 4 bases, leaving 21 bases between them. CDR1 is SGHDT and CDR2 is YYEEEE in the germline V gene. The CDR3 is 18 amino acids. CDR3 region: CASSLGPRESRVPDTQYF. CDR3 nucleotide sequence: TGTGCCAGCAGCTTGGGCCCAAGAGAATCCAGGGTGCCAGATACGCAGTATTTT.